Described below is a single TCR beta chain sequence and its context. TCRdb's table, derived via immunoSEQ multiplex PCR, lists solely in-frame clones and lacks some. Among fewer than 50,000 clones listed, around 90% were seen once. The data stem from a study of brain T cells in children with intractable seizures. This CDR3 spans 16 amino acids. The ends were cut back, 5 bases at V and 3 bases at J, with 14 bases in the middle. Germline V gene sequence: CDR1 SSHAT, CDR2 FNYEAQ (reference sequence). The source material was peripheral blood, sampled at surgery. This receptor was identified in a girl aged 2-15 years with tuberous sclerosis and intractable seizures. This chain joins TRBV7-7 and TRBJ1-6; D remains unclear. The CDR3 protein is CASSRPRRRYNSPLHF. The CDR3 bases are TGTGCCAGCAGCCGTCCCAGGCGCCGCTATAATTCACCCCTCCACTTT.